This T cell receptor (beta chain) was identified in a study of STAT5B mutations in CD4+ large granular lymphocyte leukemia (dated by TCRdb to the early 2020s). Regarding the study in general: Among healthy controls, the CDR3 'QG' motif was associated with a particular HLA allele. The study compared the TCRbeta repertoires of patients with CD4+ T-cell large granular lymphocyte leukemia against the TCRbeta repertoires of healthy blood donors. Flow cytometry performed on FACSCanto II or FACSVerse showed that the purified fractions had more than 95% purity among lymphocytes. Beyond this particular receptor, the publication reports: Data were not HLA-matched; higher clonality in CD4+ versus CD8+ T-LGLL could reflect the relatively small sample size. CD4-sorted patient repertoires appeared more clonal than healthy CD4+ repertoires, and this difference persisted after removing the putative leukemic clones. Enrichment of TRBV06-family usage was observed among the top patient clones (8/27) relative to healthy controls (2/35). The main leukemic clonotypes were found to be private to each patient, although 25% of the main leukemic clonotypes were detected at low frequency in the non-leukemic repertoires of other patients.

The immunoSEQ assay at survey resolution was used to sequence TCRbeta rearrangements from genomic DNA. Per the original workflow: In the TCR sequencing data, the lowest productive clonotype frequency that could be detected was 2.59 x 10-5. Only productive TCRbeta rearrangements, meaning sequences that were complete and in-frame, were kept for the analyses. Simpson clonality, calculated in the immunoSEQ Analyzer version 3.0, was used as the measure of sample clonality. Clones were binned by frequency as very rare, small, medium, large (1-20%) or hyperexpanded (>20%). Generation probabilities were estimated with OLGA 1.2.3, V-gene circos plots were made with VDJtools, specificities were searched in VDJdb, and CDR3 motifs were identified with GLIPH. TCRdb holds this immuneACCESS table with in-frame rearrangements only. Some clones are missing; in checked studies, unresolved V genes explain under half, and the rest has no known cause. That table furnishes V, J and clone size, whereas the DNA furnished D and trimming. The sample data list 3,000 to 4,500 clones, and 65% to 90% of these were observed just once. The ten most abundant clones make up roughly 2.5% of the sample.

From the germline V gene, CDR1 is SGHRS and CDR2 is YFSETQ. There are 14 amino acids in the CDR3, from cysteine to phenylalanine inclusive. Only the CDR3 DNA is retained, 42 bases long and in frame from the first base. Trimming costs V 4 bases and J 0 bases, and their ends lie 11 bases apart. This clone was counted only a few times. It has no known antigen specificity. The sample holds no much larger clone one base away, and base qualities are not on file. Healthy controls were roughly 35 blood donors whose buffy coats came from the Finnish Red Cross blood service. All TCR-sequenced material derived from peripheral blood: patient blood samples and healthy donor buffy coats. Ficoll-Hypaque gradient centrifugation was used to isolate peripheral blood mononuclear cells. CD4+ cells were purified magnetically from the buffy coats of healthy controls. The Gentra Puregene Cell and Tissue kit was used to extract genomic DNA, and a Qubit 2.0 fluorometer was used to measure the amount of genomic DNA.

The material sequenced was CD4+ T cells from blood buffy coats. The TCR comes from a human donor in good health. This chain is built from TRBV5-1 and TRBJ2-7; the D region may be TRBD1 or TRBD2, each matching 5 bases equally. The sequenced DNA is TGCGCCAGCAGCCCCGGGACCCTCTCCTACGAGCAGTACTTC. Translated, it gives CASSPGTLSYEQYF.